Listed here is a single TCR beta chain. The antigen remains unidentified. The sample belongs to a study of PD-1 blockade in classical Hodgkin lymphoma. Whole-study results and caveats: Relapsed/refractory patients reportedly had the lowest baseline TCR diversity, below newly diagnosed patients, who were below healthy donors. CD4+ TCR diversity rose significantly by C4D1, and CD8+ TCR diversity did not.

Sequencing was performed with immunoSEQ multiplex PCR; in TCRdb, only in-frame clones are kept and a portion is missing. The data show about 90,000 clones, under 85% seen once. The CDR3 covers 12 residues. After removal of 6 bases from V and 7 bases from J, the junction contained 3 bases not matched to a gene. Germline V gives CDR1 ENHRY, CDR2 SYGVKD. Indicated time point: cycle 4 day 1 (C4D1), after 5 to 7 weeks of nivolumab. Brentuximab vedotin exposure varied, and every patient relapsed after autologous stem cell transplantation. The TCR originated in a human donor with classical Hodgkin lymphoma. The source was peripheral blood mononuclear cells (PBMCs), collected before the fourth cycle of nivolumab. The J gene is TRBJ2-1, the V gene TRBV10-3, with 7 positions matching TRBD2. This CDR3 is CAISPSGNEQFF. The DNA of the CDR3 is TGTGCCATCAGCCCTAGCGGTAATGAGCAGTTCTTC.